A single T cell receptor (beta chain) is shown here with its context. Its target is not known. Trimming cost V 3 bases and J 1 base; bases outside gene matches: 6. There are 16 residues in the CDR3. CDR1 is SNHLY, CDR2 FYNNEI, per germline. Clones were read by immunoSEQ multiplex PCR, and TCRdb kept only the in-frame ones, dropping some. The sample includes 150,000 to 200,000 clones, almost 95% of them seen just once. The data are from a study of T cell responses to AZD1222 COVID-19 vaccine. Findings of the study overall: White British people made up most donors, females outnumbered males, and clonal diversity was possibly underestimated. Dominant at 160-218 and 743-854, vaccine-associated CD4 TCRs also spanned spike.

Sequenced material: peripheral blood, taken on day 0 of AZD1222 vaccination. The V call is TRBV2, the J call TRBJ2-1; 7 bases fit TRBD2. This clonotype was obtained from an adult in good health. Here the CDR3 reads CASSESAGLSYNEQFF. The CDR3 nucleotides read TGTGCCAGCAGTGAGTCTGCGGGACTATCCTACAATGAGCAGTTCTTC.